This T cell receptor beta chain was captured in a study of immune evolution from preneoplasia to lung adenocarcinoma. The protocol was immunoSEQ multiplex PCR, while the TCRdb copy is restricted to in-frame clones and leaves out a portion. The data contain over 3,500 clones, around 90% of them singletons. V gave up 5 bases and J gave up 6 bases; unmatched junction bases: 4. The CDR3 is 12 amino acids. The germline CDR1 and CDR2 sequences are MNHEY and SVGAGI. The chain is built from TRBV6-5 and TRBJ2-7, with TRBD1 matching over 7 bases. The source of this sequence is a donor of 70 years or more with lung adenocarcinoma. The material sequenced was FFPE minimally invasive lung adenocarcinoma tissue. CDR3 sequence reads: CASSPHRGEQYF. DNA of the CDR3: TGTGCCAGCAGTCCGCACAGGGGCGAGCAGTACTTC.